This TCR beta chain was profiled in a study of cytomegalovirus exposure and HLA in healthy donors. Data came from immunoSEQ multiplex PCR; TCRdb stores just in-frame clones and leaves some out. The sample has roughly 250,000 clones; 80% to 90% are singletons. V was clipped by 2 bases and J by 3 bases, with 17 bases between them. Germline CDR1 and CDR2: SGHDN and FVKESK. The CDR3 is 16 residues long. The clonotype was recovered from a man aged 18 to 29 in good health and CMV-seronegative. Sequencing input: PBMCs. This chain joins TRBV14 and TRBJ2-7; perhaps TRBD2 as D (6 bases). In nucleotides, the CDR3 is TGTGCCAGCAGCCAAAACGGGCGGGGTACCCTCTACGAGCAGTACTTC. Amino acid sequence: CASSQNGRGTLYEQYF.